The 5 T cell receptor beta chains below all came from one sample that was sequenced in a study of tumor and adjacent non-tumor tissue in lung cancer. A modified ARM-PCR protocol with three rounds of nested PCR amplified TCRbeta. TCRdb reprocessed the multiplex PCR reads via MiXCR and lists one record per CDR3 protein. The sample consists of about 200,000 distinct CDR3 sequences, around 71% of them appearing once. This sample's RNA came from whole unsorted tissue. Sequences were obtained from lung tumor tissue. The receptors were gathered from a man aged 55-75 years with non-small cell lung cancer.

Remarks on this clonotype: This is likely a read error, given that the CDR3 carries no conserved phenylalanine or tryptophan at its end. The V gene is TRBV12-3 or TRBV12-4, the J gene TRBJ2-1; D gene unclear. Trimming removed 7 bases from V and 6 bases from J, with 16 bases in between. This CDR3 is built from 14 residues. Here the CDR3 reads CASTSTGRRNEQFL. CDR3 nucleotide sequence: TGTGCCAGCACTTCCACGGGCAGACGCAATGAGCAGTTCTTA.

A note on this clonotype: Because it lacks the conserved phenylalanine or tryptophan at the end, this CDR3 is likely a read error. The chain joins TRBV20-1 to TRBJ2-7, with 10 bases matching TRBD1. The CDR3 has 15 amino acids. CDR1 and CDR2 from the germline V gene are DFQATT and SNEGSKA (reference sequence). V was clipped by 8 bases and J by 2 bases; unmatched bases: 12. Here the CDR3 DNA reads TGCAGTCCTGGGGGATCAGGGACAGGGGCCTACGAGCAGTACTTA. Translation gives CSPGGSGTGAYEQYL.

This clonotype was seen ten or more times. This chain joins TRBV4-2 and TRBJ1-1; maybe TRBD1 (6 bases). The germline CDR1 and CDR2 sequences are LGHNA and YNFKEQ. The V and J ends lost 4 bases and 9 bases respectively, with 15 bases between them. The CDR3 has 13 residues. The CDR3 DNA reads as TGTGCCAGCAGCCCCGAGAGGGGGACTCAAGCTTTCTTT. Translated, it gives CASSPERGTQAFF.

This clonotype appeared many times. The genes are TRBV12-3 or TRBV12-4 and TRBJ2-2; no clear D. The V gene lost 5 bases and the J gene lost 3 bases, with 16 bases spanning the gap. This CDR3 has 16 amino acids. CDR3 loop: CASSLLIGGYTGELFF. The CDR3 nucleotides are TGTGCCAGCAGTCTCCTGATTGGCGGTTACACCGGGGAGCTGTTTTTT.

This clonotype came up once. Germline and junction disagree at one end, which may indicate a read error. V and J are TRBV20-1 and TRBJ1-3; tentative D call: TRBD1 (5 bases). The CDR3 has 15 residues. Germline values: CDR1 DFQATT, CDR2 SNEGSKA (reference sequence). This chain's CDR3 is CNATRGDSRRNTIYF. CDR3 nucleotides: TGCAATGCTACCCGTGGGGACTCCCGCAGGAACACCATATATTTT.